The source of this TCR beta chain is a study of neurological immune-mediated disorders. Time point noted: longitudinal time-point 2. The V end was cut by 0 bases, the J end by 3 bases, with 21 bases between. The CDR3 consists of 18 residues. Germline loops: CDR1 MGHRA, CDR2 YSYEKL. A single record per CDR3 protein comes from TCRdb applying MiXCR to the 5' RACE reads. The top ten hold roughly an eighth of the sample, which has over 55,000 distinct CDR3 sequences, roughly 10% seen once. This sequence originates from a man aged 30 to 39 in good health. The chain links TRBV4-1 to TRBJ2-7, with D perhaps being TRBD1 or TRBD2 (5 bases each). The specimen was PBMCs. The CDR3 is CASSQDAPGTAGHYEQYF. Here the CDR3 DNA reads TGCGCCAGCAGCCAAGACGCACCCGGGACGGCAGGCCACTACGAGCAGTACTTC.